This T cell receptor (beta chain) was obtained from a study of T-cell memory formation after mild COVID-19. Regarding the study as a whole: Pre-infection memory contained some responding clones, which suggested that cross-reactive memory had joined. Among CD4+ contracting clones, most were CM and EM, and CD8+ ones EMRA. Contracting clones from day 15 to 85 showed balanced CD4/CD8; later expanders favored CD4+. Day 37-peaking second-wave clones had unconfirmed SARS-CoV-2 specificity.

CDR1 SGHTA and CDR2 FQGNSA come from the germline V gene. V lost 3 bases, J lost 2 bases, and 10 bases lay in between. The CDR3 covers 14 residues. TCRdb used MiXCR to reprocess the 5' RACE reads, holding one entry per CDR3 protein. The data show about 170,000 distinct CDR3 sequences, 10% to 15% seen once. This clonotype was seen a handful of times. Its antigen is unidentified. The sample consisted of PBMCs or a T cell subset sorted from them (not recorded which). The chain recombines TRBV7-2 with TRBJ2-5, with D tentatively TRBD1 (6 bases). The source of this sequence is a man younger than 35 who had mild COVID-19 (a few samples of this study predate the infection). Cell type and time point are not known. The CDR3: CASSFDRLQETQYF. For the CDR3, the DNA is TGTGCCAGCAGCTTCGACAGGCTGCAAGAGACCCAGTACTTC.